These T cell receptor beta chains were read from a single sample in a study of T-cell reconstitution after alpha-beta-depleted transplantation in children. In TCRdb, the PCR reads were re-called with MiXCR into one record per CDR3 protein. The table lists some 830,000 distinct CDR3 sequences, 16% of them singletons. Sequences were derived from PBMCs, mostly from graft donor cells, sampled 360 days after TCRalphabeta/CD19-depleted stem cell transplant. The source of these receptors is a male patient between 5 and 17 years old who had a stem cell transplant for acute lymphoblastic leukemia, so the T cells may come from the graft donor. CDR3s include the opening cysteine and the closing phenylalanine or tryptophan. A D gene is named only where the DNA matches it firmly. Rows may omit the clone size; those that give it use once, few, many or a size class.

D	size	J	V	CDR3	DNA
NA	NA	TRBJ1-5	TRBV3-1	CASSQGKAIYSQHF	TGTGCCAGCAGCCAAGGGAAGGCTATTTATTCCCAGCATTTT
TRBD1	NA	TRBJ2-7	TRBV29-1	CSVLTGGASYEQYF	TGCAGCGTCCTGACAGGGGGCGCTTCCTACGAGCAGTACTTC
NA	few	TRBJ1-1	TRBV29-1	CSVGDRMNTEAFF	TGCAGCGTGGGTGACAGGATGAACACTGAAGCTTTCTTT
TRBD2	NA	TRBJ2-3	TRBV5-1	CASALSGGGPDTQYF	TGCGCCAGCGCCCTTTCCGGGGGGGGACCAGATACGCAGTATTTT
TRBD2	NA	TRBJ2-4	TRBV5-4	CASSKGTSGNIQYF	TGTGCCAGCAGCAAGGGGACTAGCGGGAACATTCAGTACTTC
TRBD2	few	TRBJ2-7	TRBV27	CASSWGGLANEQYF	TGTGCCAGCAGTTGGGGGGGACTAGCGAACGAGCAGTACTTC
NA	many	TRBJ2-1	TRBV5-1	CASSLAAGSAQF	TGCGCCAGCAGCTTGGCCGCGGGCAGCGCTCAATTC
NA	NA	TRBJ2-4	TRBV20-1	CSARDSSVAKNIQYF	TGCAGTGCTAGAGATTCTAGCGTAGCCAAAAACATTCAGTACTTC
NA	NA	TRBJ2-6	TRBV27	CASSASALSGANVLTF	TGTGCCAGCAGTGCTTCCGCTCTCTCTGGGGCCAACGTCCTGACTTTC
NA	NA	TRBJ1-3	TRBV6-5	CASSSHHKASGNTIYF	TGTGCCAGCAGTTCCCACCATAAAGCCTCTGGAAACACCATATATTTT
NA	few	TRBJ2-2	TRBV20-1	CSDFVCVAGELFF	TGCAGTGACTTCGTGTGTGTAGCCGGGGAGCTGTTTTTT
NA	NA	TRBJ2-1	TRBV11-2	CASSYTSNEQFF	TGTGCCAGCAGTTATACAAGTAATGAGCAGTTCTTC
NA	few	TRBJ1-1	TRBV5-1	CASSLLQGVNTEAFF	TGCGCCAGCAGCTTACTACAGGGCGTGAACACTGAAGCTTTCTTT
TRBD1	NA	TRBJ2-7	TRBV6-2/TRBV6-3	CASSYPTGGLLAVITYEQYF	TGTGCCAGCAGTTACCCGACAGGGGGCTTACTAGCGGTCATCACCTACGAGCAGTACTTC
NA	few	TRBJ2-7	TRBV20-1	CSARDTYEQYF	TGCAGTGCTAGAGATACCTACGAGCAGTACTTC
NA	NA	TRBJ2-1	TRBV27	CASSLRGTLTGRGEQFF	TGTGCCAGCAGTTTACGGGGCACCCTGACAGGGAGGGGTGAGCAGTTCTTC
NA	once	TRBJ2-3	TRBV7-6	CASSGPLGKSTDTQYF	TGTGCCAGCAGCGGACCCTTGGGTAAAAGCACAGATACGCAGTATTTT
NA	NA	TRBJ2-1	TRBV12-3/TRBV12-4	CASGDVGGTPYNEQFF	TGTGCCAGCGGGGACGTTGGCGGGACGCCTTACAATGAGCAGTTCTTC
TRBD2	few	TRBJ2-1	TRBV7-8	CATRVAGFSYNEQFF	TGTGCGACCAGGGTAGCGGGATTCTCCTACAATGAGCAGTTCTTC
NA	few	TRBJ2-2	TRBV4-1	CASAGGTGELFF	TGCGCCAGCGCGGGTGGCACCGGGGAGCTGTTTTTT
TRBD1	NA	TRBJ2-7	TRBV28	CASSITGTGGDEQYF	TGTGCCAGCAGCATTACCGGGACAGGGGGCGACGAGCAGTACTTC
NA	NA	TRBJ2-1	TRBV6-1	CASSRPRNYEQFF	TGTGCCAGCAGTCGTCCACGAAACTATGAGCAGTTCTTC
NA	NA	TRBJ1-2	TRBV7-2	CASSLVRRSFYGYTF	TGTGCCAGCAGCTTAGTCAGACGGTCGTTCTATGGCTACACCTTC
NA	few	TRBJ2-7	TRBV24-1	CATSDPDSGKQYF	TGTGCCACCAGTGACCCGGACAGTGGCAAGCAGTACTTC
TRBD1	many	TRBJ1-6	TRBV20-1	CSARDHIGQGNSPLHF	TGCAGTGCTAGAGATCATATTGGACAGGGGAATTCACCCCTCCACTTT
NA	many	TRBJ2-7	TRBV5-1	CASSLVGIHEQYF	TGCGCCAGCAGCTTGGTGGGTATTCACGAGCAGTACTTC